These T cell receptor beta chains were read from a single sample in a study of blood T cell repertoires in COVID-19. Assay: immunoSEQ multiplex PCR; the TCRdb copy retains only in-frame clones and omits some. The sample consists of some 250,000 clones, roughly 84% of them appearing once. The specimen was peripheral blood. The receptors here all came from a man over 45 with active or convalescent COVID-19. CDR3s include the opening cysteine and the closing phenylalanine or tryptophan. A D gene is named only where the DNA matches it firmly. Size tells how often a clone was seen (once, few, many) or the class of an expanded clone, and some rows leave it out.

V	D	length	size	J	DNA	CDR3
TRBV5-5	TRBD2	15	.	TRBJ2-1	TGTGCCAGCAGCTTGGGATTAGCGGGGGACAATGAGCAGTTCTTC	CASSLGLAGDNEQFF
TRBV24-1	.	15	.	TRBJ2-3	TGTGCCACCAGTGATTCAGGTGGAGGATATTATACGCAGTATTTT	CATSDSGGGYYTQYF
TRBV7-8	.	15	.	TRBJ1-1	TGTGCCAGCAGCTTAGCGGGGCTGCGGGGCACTGAAGCTTTCTTT	CASSLAGLRGTEAFF
TRBV7-3	TRBD2	14	once	TRBJ2-5	TGTGCCAGCAGCCCCTCCGGGGGGTGGGAGACCCAGTACTTC	CASSPSGGWETQYF
TRBV7-9	TRBD2	16	.	TRBJ2-2	TGTGCCAGCAGCTCCGGGACTAGCGGTTACACCGGGGAGCTGTTTTTT	CASSSGTSGYTGELFF
TRBV11-3	.	14	.	TRBJ2-3	TGTGCCAGCAGCGCAGGGGCTAGCACAGATACGCAGTATTTT	CASSAGASTDTQYF
TRBV6-2/TRBV6-3	TRBD1	14	.	TRBJ2-3	TGTGCCAGCAGTTACCAGGGGGCGGTGGATACGCAGTATTTT	CASSYQGAVDTQYF
TRBV7-6	.	16	.	TRBJ2-7	TGTGCCAGCAGCTTAGCGAGACCGGGTCAGTCTTACGAGCAGTACTTC	CASSLARPGQSYEQYF
TRBV4-2	TRBD1	16	.	TRBJ1-3	TGTGCCAGCAGCCACAACAGGGGGCTCTCTGGAAACACCATATATTTT	CASSHNRGLSGNTIYF
TRBV3-1/TRBV3-2	.	15	once	TRBJ2-2	TGTGCCAGCAGCCCCCCCATCCCGAGCACCGGGGAGCTGTTTTTT	CASSPPIPSTGELFF
TRBV6-5	TRBD2	15	.	TRBJ2-1	TGTGCCAGCACCCCCGGGACTAGCGGCTACAATGAGCAGTTCTTC	CASTPGTSGYNEQFF
TRBV5-1	TRBD1	14	.	TRBJ1-6	TGCGCCAGCAGCTTAGGGACAGGGAAATCACCCCTCCACTTT	CASSLGTGKSPLHF
TRBV5-1	.	13	.	TRBJ1-5	TGCGCCAGCAGCTTGATCGGGGATCAGCCCCAGCATTTT	CASSLIGDQPQHF
TRBV5-4	TRBD1	14	few	TRBJ2-7	TGTGCCAGCAGCTCCCCACAGGGGGGATACGAGCAGTACTTC	CASSSPQGGYEQYF
TRBV7-6	.	15	.	TRBJ1-1	TGTGCCAGCAGCCCTCTTACAGGGATGAACACTGAAGCTTTCTTT	CASSPLTGMNTEAFF
TRBV6-5	.	12	once	TRBJ1-5	TGTGCCAGCAGTTACTGGCAGGGCCCCCAGCATTTT	CASSYWQGPQHF
TRBV7-9	TRBD2	15	.	TRBJ2-7	TGTGCCAGCAGCTTAGGGACTAGCGGGGGGGACGAGCAGTACTTC	CASSLGTSGGDEQYF
TRBV7-8	.	14	.	TRBJ1-5	TGTGCCAGCAGCTTAGCTGCAGGCAATCAGCCCCAGCATTTT	CASSLAAGNQPQHF
TRBV7-2	.	16	.	TRBJ2-3	TGTGCCAGCAGCCGTTTACAGGGAACCCCAGGAGATACGCAGTATTTT	CASSRLQGTPGDTQYF
TRBV6-5	.	14	.	TRBJ1-1	TGTGCCAGCAGTTACTCCCGGGGGGACACTGAAGCTTTCTTT	CASSYSRGDTEAFF
TRBV6-5	.	14	.	TRBJ1-2	TGTGCCAGCAGCCCCGGGGGGAGGGGCTATGGCTACACCTTC	CASSPGGRGYGYTF
TRBV14	.	16	.	TRBJ2-5	TGTGCCAGCAGCCCCCGAAGGGGGGGCTTCCAAGAGACCCAGTACTTC	CASSPRRGGFQETQYF
TRBV14	TRBD2	15	.	TRBJ2-3	TGTGCCAGCAGCCATCTAGCGGGGTTCACAGATACGCAGTATTTT	CASSHLAGFTDTQYF
TRBV9	.	15	.	TRBJ2-5	TGTGCCAGCAGCGGCCCTTTGAGGGGGACCGAGACCCAGTACTTC	CASSGPLRGTETQYF
TRBV7-2	TRBD2	18	.	TRBJ2-4	TGTGCCAGCAGCTTAGGCGCTAGCGGGGGGGCCGCCAAAAACATTCAGTACTTC	CASSLGASGGAAKNIQYF
TRBV19	.	13	.	TRBJ1-1	TGTGCCAGTAGTGACAGCCTGAACACTGAAGCTTTCTTT	CASSDSLNTEAFF
TRBV30	TRBD1	14	.	TRBJ1-1	TGTGCCTGGATAGCACAGGGGGTATACACTGAAGCTTTCTTT	CAWIAQGVYTEAFF
TRBV7-8	TRBD1	14	.	TRBJ1-2	TGTGCCAGCAGCGGGACAGAGAGAAACTATGGCTACACCTTC	CASSGTERNYGYTF
TRBV19	TRBD2	15	once	TRBJ2-2	TGTGCCAGTAGTCTCGCGGGGGGGCGTTCCGGGGAGCTGTTTTTT	CASSLAGGRSGELFF
TRBV6-6	.	13	.	TRBJ2-3	TGTGCCAGCAGTGAGTCCGCCCCAGGTACGCAGTATTTT	CASSESAPGTQYF
TRBV7-9	TRBD2	15	.	TRBJ2-3	TGTGCCAGCAGCTTAGAGGCGGGGGGGCCGGATACGCAGTATTTT	CASSLEAGGPDTQYF
TRBV6-2/TRBV6-3	.	14	.	TRBJ1-5	TGTGCCAGCAGCAAAGGGAGAATTGATCAGCCCCAGCATTTT	CASSKGRIDQPQHF
TRBV18	.	16	.	TRBJ1-6	TGTGCCAGCTCACATTCGTCGACTTTATATAATTCACCCCTCCACTTT	CASSHSSTLYNSPLHF
TRBV6-2/TRBV6-3	TRBD2	14	.	TRBJ2-5	TGTGCCAGCAGTTACAGCGGGGCCCCCCGGACCCAGTACTTC	CASSYSGAPRTQYF
TRBV5-4	.	16	once	TRBJ2-2	TGTGCCAGCAGCTTGGCCTTTGGAGGGTCCGACGGGGAGCTGTTTTTT	CASSLAFGGSDGELFF
TRBV6-7	TRBD1	13	.	TRBJ2-5	TGTGCCAGCAGCTTCAGGGGGCTAGAGACCCAGTACTTC	CASSFRGLETQYF
TRBV27	TRBD2	18	.	TRBJ2-2	TGTGCCAGCAGTCAATGGGGACTAGCGGGGGGCGGAGGCGGGGAGCTGTTTTTT	CASSQWGLAGGGGGELFF
TRBV30	.	15	.	TRBJ1-5	TGTGCCTGGAGTGGGAGCGGACAGCCTGCAGAGGCCCAGCATTTT	CAWSGSGQPAEAQHF
TRBV3-1/TRBV3-2	.	12	.	TRBJ1-2	TGTGCCAGCAGCCTTGACAGGTCTGGCTACACCTTC	CASSLDRSGYTF
TRBV6-6	.	13	.	TRBJ1-5	TGTGCCAGCAGCATGGACAGTTATCAGCCCCAGCATTTT	CASSMDSYQPQHF
TRBV10-1	.	11	.	TRBJ2-7	TGCGCCGGCCCGGGCTCCTACGAGCAGTACTTC	CAGPGSYEQYF
TRBV7-2	.	14	.	TRBJ2-7	TGTGCCAGCAGCTTAAAGCAGGACTCCTACGAGCAGTACTTC	CASSLKQDSYEQYF
TRBV6-2/TRBV6-3	.	15	.	TRBJ1-1	TGTGCCAGCAGTTGGGCCGGGACATTAAACACTGAAGCTTTCTTT	CASSWAGTLNTEAFF
TRBV5-6	TRBD1	11	.	TRBJ1-2	TGTGCCAGCAGCTCGACCGGGACAGCCAACTTC	CASSSTGTANF
TRBV27	.	15	.	TRBJ1-4	TGTGCCAGCGGAGACGGGGTTTTTTCGAATGAAAAACTGTTTTTT	CASGDGVFSNEKLFF
TRBV3-1/TRBV3-2	.	15	.	TRBJ1-5	TGTGCCAGCAGCCAAAATCCGGGACACCTACAGCCCCAGCATTTT	CASSQNPGHLQPQHF
TRBV6-5	.	14	.	TRBJ1-1	TGTGCCAGCAAAAGGGGCCAGGGGAGCACTGAAGCTTTCTTT	CASKRGQGSTEAFF
TRBV2	.	14	.	TRBJ1-1	TGTGCCAGCAGTAAGGGGCGGGGGAACACTGAAGCTTTCTTT	CASSKGRGNTEAFF
TRBV5-4	.	13	.	TRBJ2-5	TGTGCCAGCAGCTTGGAGGGGCTCCAGACCCAGTACTTC	CASSLEGLQTQYF
TRBV10-3	TRBD2	16	.	TRBJ2-3	TGTGCCATCGCGGGACTAGCGGGGGCCGGAGGAGATACGCAGTATTTT	CAIAGLAGAGGDTQYF
TRBV7-3	TRBD1	15	few	TRBJ1-6	TGTGCCAGCAGCTTAGGACAGGGTTTCAGCTCACCCCTCCACTTT	CASSLGQGFSSPLHF
TRBV30	.	11	.	TRBJ1-1	TGTGCCTGGGCCAGGAACACTGAAGCTTTCTTT	CAWARNTEAFF
TRBV7-3	.	13	.	TRBJ1-1	TGTGCCAGCGGGGAGGGTGCGAACACTGAAGCTTTCTTT	CASGEGANTEAFF
TRBV10-3	TRBD2	16	.	TRBJ2-3	TGTGCCATCGGCCCTAGCGGGGGCTACAGCACAGATACGCAGTATTTT	CAIGPSGGYSTDTQYF
TRBV9	.	15	.	TRBJ2-5	TGTGCCAGCAGCCTAGGGGGGGGCAACCAAGAGACCCAGTACTTC	CASSLGGGNQETQYF
TRBV14	.	13	.	TRBJ1-2	TGTGCCAGCAGCCTCGACGGACTATATGGCTACACCTTC	CASSLDGLYGYTF